This T cell receptor (beta chain) was recorded in a study of blood T cell repertoires in COVID-19. On the study more broadly: Samples taken during acute and convalescent COVID-19 were collected in the United States, Italy and Spain.

Germline V gene sequence: CDR1 SGHTA, CDR2 FQGNSA. V lost 8 bases to trimming and J lost 3 bases, with 17 bases between them. The CDR3 is made up of 14 amino acids. This study enrolled people aged 18 to 89 from about 24 US geographic areas. Cohort allocation depended upon clinical history that participants reported. In the study's own analysis: The assay estimated nucleated cells by amplifying reference gene primers. Using immunoSEQ multiplex PCR, the repertoire was profiled, and TCRdb retains in-frame clones only, with some absent. The V and J calls and clone size were taken over from that table, and D and trimming were inferred from the DNA. Found here are fewer than 350,000 clones, 70% to 90% of them singletons; the top ten hold under 2.5%.

The sequencing input was PBMCs or T cells enriched from blood (not recorded which). This sequence joins TRBV7-2 and TRBJ2-7; D might be TRBD2 (5 bases). The receptor comes from a man aged 25-45 years who had recovered from COVID-19. The CDR3 region is CASQELGELYEQYF. CDR3 coding DNA: TGTGCCAGCCAGGAGTTGGGAGAACTCTACGAGCAGTACTTC.